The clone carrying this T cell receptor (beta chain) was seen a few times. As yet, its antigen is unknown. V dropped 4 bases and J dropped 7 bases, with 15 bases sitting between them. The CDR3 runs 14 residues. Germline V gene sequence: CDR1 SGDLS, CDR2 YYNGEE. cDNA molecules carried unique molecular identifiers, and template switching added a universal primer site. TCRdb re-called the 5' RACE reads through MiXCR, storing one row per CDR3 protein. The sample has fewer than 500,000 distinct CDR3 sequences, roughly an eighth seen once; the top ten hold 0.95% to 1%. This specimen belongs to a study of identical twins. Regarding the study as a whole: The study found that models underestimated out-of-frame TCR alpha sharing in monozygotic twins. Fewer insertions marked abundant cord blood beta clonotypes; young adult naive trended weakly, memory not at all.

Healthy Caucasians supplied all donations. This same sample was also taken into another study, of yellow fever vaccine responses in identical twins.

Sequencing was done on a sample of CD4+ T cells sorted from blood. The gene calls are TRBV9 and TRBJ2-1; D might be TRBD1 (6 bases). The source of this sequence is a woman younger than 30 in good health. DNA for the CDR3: TGTGCCAGCAGCACAGGGTGGGTTAAGAATGAGCAGTTCTTC. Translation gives CASSTGWVKNEQFF. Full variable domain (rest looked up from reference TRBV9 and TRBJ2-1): DSGVTQTPKHLITATGQRVTLRCSPRSGDLSVYWYQQSLDQGLQFLIQYYNGEERAKGNILERFSAQQFPDLHSELNLSSLELGDSALYFCASSTGWVKNEQFFGPGTRLTVL.